The sequence of this T cell receptor beta chain was determined in a study of shared clonotypes between healthy human individuals. A note on this clone: Its matching antigen is unknown.

The authors split each subset's genomic DNA evenly across several immunoSEQ plates. Sequencing was performed with immunoSEQ multiplex PCR; in TCRdb, only in-frame clones are kept and a portion is missing. This sample carries hundreds of thousands of clones, more than 85% of them seen once, and the ten largest clones take around 24%. Findings and caveats of the study: Larger estimated richness was generally seen in naive subsets than in memory subsets. Of the naive CD4 clonotypes, about 5.4% were shared across a handful of donors.

This CDR3 contains 16 residues. CD8 cells classed as naive were CD45RO-negative and positively selected for CCR7, excluding terminally differentiated effector memory CD45RA+ cells. Sequenced: naive CD8+ T cells sorted from blood. The chain carries TRBV21-1 and TRBJ1-5; whether TRBD1, the table's D call, matches the DNA was not checked. TRBV21-1 is deemed a pseudogene. This receptor was identified in a man aged 30 to 45 in good health. The CDR3 bases are TGTGCCAGCAGCAGGAACAGGGTGAAGAACAATCAGCCCCAGCATTTT. Protein: CASSRNRVKNNQPQHF.